This T cell receptor (beta chain) emerged from a study of human CD8 memory T cell subsets. General observations from the study: Estimates computed with Chao1 suggested greater diversity in stem-like memory T cells than in precursor exhausted T cells.

CDR3 size: 15 residues. CDR1 and CDR2 from the germline V gene are SGHNT and YENEEA. The authors made TCR beta libraries using UMI-labeled 5' RACE. From its re-call of the 5' RACE reads, TCRdb lists each CDR3 protein once, without DNA. This table lists about 6,700 distinct CDR3 sequences. With regard to this clonotype: Its matching antigen is unknown.

Designated as TPEX, the CCR7+ PD-1+ TIGIT+ early memory CD8+ T cells showed dysfunctional, exhausted-like traits. Material: CD8+ T cells from PBMCs. This sequence was found in a human donor in good health. The chain is built from TRBV11-3 and TRBJ2-7; TCRdb outputs TRBD1, but without DNA this stays unchecked. Here the CDR3 reads CASSPARGPTYEQYF. The whole variable domain, filled in from reference TRBV11-3 and TRBJ2-7, reads EAGVVQSPRYKIIEKKQPVAFWCNPISGHNTLYWYLQNLGQGPELLIRYENEEAVDDSQLPKDRFSAERLKGVDSTLKIQPAELGDSAVYLCASSPARGPTYEQYFGPGTRLTVT.